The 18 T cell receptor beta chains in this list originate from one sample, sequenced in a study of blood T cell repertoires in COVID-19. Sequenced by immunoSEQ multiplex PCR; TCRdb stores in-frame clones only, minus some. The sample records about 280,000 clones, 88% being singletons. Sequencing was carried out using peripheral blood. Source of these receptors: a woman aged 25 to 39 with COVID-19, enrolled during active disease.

This CDR3 reads CASSYTPGTGELFF. The CDR3 coding sequence is TGTGCCAGCAGTTACACCCCAGGCACCGGGGAGCTGTTTTTT. The chain joins TRBV6-5 to TRBJ2-2, with D unclear. V lost 2 bases and J 4 bases, leaving 8 bases between the germline ends. The CDR3 has 14 residues. Germline assignment: CDR1 MNHEY and CDR2 SVGAGI.

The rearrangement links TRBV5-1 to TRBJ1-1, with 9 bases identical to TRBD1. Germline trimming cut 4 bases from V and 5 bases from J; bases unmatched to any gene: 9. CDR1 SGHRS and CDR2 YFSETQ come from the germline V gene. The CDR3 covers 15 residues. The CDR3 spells CASSTTGGLGTEAFF. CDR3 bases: TGCGCCAGCAGCACTACAGGGGGCCTGGGTACTGAAGCTTTCTTT.

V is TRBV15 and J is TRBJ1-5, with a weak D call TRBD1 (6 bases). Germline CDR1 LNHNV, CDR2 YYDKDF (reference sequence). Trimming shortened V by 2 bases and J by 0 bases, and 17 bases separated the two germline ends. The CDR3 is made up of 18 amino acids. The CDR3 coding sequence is TGTGCCACCAGCAGAAGCCTCGGGACACCCTATAGCAATCAGCCCCAGCATTTT. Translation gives CATSRSLGTPYSNQPQHF. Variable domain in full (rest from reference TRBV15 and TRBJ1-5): DAMVIQNPRYQVTQFGKPVTLSCSQTLNHNVMYWYQQKSSQAPKLLFHYYDKDFNNEADTPDNFQSRRPNTSFCFLDIRSPGLGDTAMYLCATSRSLGTPYSNQPQHFGDGTRLSIL.

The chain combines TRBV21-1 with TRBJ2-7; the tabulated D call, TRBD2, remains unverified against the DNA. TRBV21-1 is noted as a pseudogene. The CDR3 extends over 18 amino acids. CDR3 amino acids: CASSKVLLAGASSYEQYF. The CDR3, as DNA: TGTGCCAGCAGCAAAGTTCTGCTAGCGGGAGCCTCATCCTACGAGCAGTACTTC.

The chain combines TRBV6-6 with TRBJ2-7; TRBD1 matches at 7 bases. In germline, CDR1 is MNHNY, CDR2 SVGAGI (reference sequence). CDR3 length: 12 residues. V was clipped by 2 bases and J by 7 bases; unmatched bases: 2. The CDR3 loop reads CASSYRGQEQYF. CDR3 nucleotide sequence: TGTGCCAGCAGTTACAGGGGGCAGGAGCAGTACTTC.

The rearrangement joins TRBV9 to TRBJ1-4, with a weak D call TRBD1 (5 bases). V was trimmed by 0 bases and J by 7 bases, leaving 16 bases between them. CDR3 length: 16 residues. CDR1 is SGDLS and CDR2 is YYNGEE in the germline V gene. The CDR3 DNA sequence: TGTGCCAGCAGCGTAGGATTTCGACTCGGGGGTGAAAAACTGTTTTTT. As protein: CASSVGFRLGGEKLFF.

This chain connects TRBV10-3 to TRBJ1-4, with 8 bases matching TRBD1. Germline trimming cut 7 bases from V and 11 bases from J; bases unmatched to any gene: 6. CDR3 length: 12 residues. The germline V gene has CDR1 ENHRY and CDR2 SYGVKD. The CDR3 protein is CAIMSGGGKLFF. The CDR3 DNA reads TGTGCCATCATGTCAGGGGGCGGTAAACTGTTTTTT.

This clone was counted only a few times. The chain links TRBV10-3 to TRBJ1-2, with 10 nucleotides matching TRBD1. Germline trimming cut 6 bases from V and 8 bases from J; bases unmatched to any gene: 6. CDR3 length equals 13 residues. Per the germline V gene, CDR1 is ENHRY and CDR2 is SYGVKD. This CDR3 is CAIRQTGGDGYTF. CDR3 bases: TGTGCCATCAGGCAGACAGGGGGCGACGGCTACACCTTC.

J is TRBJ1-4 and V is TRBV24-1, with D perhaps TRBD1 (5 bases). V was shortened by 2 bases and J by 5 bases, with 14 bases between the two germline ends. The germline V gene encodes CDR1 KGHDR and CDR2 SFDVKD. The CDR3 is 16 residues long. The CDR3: CATSDSQGGRNEKLFF. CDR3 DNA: TGTGCCACCAGTGATTCCCAGGGAGGACGAAATGAAAAACTGTTTTTT.

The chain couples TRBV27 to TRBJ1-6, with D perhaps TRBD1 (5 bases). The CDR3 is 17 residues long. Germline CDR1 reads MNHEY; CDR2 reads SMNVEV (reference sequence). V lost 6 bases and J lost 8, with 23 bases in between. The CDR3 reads CASRRGEGPPGYSPLHF. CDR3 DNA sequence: TGTGCCAGCAGACGTGGGGAGGGCCCACCAGGGTATTCACCCCTCCACTTT.

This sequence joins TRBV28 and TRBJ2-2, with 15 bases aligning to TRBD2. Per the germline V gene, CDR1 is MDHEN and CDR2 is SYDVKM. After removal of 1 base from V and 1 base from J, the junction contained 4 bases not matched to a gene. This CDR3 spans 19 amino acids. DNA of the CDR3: TGTGCCAGCAGTTTATCGACGGGACTAGCGGGAGGGAACACCGGGGAGCTGTTTTTT. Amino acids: CASSLSTGLAGGNTGELFF. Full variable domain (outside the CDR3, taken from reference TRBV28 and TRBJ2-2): DVKVTQSSRYLVKRTGEKVFLECVQDMDHENMFWYRQDPGLGLRLIYFSYDVKMKEKGDIPEGYSVSREKKERFSLILESASTNQTSMYLCASSLSTGLAGGNTGELFFGEGSRLTVL.

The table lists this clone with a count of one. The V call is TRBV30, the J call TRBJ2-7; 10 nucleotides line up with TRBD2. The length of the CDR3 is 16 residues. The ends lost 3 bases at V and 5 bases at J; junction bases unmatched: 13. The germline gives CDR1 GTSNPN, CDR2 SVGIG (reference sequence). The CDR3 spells CAWRLRWGTSVDEQYF. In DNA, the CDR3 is TGTGCCTGGAGGTTAAGGTGGGGGACTAGCGTCGACGAGCAGTACTTC.

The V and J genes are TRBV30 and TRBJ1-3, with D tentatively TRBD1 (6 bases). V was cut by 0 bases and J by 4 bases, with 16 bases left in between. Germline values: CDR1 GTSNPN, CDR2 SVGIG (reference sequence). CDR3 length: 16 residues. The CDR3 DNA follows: TGTGCCTGGAGTGTACGGGTAGACAGGAGAGGAAACACCATATATTTT. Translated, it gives CAWSVRVDRRGNTIYF.

The CDR3 DNA reads TGTGCCAGCGGGACTAGCGCTCCCTGGAGGGGAAATGAGCAGTTCTTC. Its translation: CASGTSAPWRGNEQFF. The rearrangement links TRBV2 to TRBJ2-1, with 10 positions matching TRBD2. Germline V lookup: CDR1 SNHLY, CDR2 FYNNEI. The CDR3 length is 16 residues. Trimming at V came to 8 bases and at J to 7 bases, leaving 14 bases not matched to a gene.

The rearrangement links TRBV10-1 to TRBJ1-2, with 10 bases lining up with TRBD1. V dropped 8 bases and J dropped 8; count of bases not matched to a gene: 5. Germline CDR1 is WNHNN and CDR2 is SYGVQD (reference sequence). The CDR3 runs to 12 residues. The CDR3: CASGTGAGGYTF. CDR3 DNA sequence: TGCGCCAGCGGGACAGGGGCTGGAGGCTACACCTTC.

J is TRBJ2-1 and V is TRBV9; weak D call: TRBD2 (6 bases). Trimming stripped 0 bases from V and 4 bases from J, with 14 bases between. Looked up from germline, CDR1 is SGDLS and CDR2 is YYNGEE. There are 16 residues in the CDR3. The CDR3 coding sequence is TGTGCCAGCAGCGTAGGTACTAGCCGGAGGTACAATGAGCAGTTCTTC. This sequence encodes CASSVGTSRRYNEQFF.

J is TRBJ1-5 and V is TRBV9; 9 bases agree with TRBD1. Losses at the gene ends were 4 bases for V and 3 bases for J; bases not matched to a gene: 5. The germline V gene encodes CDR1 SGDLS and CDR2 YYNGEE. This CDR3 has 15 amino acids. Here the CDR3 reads CASSQGDRDNQPQHF. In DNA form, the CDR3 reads TGTGCCAGCAGCCAGGGGGACAGGGACAATCAGCCCCAGCATTTT.

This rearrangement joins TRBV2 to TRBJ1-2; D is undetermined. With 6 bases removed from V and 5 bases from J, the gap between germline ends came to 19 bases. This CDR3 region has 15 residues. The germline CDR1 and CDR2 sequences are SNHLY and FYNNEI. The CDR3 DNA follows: TGTGCCAGCAGAGCCCCCGGGGAAAGTTCTTATGGCTACACCTTC. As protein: CASRAPGESSYGYTF.